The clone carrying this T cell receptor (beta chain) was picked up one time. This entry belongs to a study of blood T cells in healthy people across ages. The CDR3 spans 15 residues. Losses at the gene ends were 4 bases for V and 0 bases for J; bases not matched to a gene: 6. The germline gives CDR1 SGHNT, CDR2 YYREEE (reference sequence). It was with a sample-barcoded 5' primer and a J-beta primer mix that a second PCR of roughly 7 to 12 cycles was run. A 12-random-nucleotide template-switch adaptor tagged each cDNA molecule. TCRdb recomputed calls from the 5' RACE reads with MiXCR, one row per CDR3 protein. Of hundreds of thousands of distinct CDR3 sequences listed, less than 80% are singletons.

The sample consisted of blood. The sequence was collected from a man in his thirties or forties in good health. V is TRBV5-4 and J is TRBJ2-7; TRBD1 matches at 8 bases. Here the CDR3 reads CASSRTGKHSYEQYF. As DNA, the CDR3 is TGTGCCAGCAGCAGGACAGGGAAACACTCCTACGAGCAGTACTTC.